Presented here are 29 T cell receptor beta chains from one specimen sequenced in a study of monozygotic twins with inflammatory bowel disease. TCRdb reprocessed the 5' RACE reads and stores each CDR3 protein as one record, lacking DNA. The sample data list around 380,000 distinct CDR3 sequences. The specimen sequenced was blood. The receptors were sampled from a human donor with ulcerative colitis or Crohn's disease, or a healthy co-twin of an affected twin (not recorded which).

The CDR3 region is CASSQGEAREQFF. The chain is built from TRBV4-2 and TRBJ2-1; the D gene TCRdb calls, TRBD2, cannot be checked with no DNA. The length of the CDR3 is 13 residues. Germline loops: CDR1 LGHNA, CDR2 YNFKEQ.

V is TRBV20-1 and J is TRBJ1-1; TCRdb indicates TRBD1, and absent DNA this call remains unverified. The CDR3 spans 13 residues. The V gene's germline CDR1 is DFQATT and CDR2 SNEGSKA (reference sequence). The chain's CDR3 is CSARGQWNTEAFF.

J is TRBJ1-1 and V is TRBV18; TCRdb calls TRBD1, which cannot be checked without DNA. The CDR3 contains 15 residues. Germline loops: CDR1 KGHSH, CDR2 LQKENI. The chain's CDR3 is CASSPSLKLSTEAFF.

The chain has TRBV15 and TRBJ1-6; the TRBD1 assignment by TCRdb is unverifiable without DNA. CDR1 is LNHNV, CDR2 YYDKDF, per germline (reference sequence). The CDR3 runs to 14 residues. The CDR3 here is CATSRVRGNSPLHF.

The rearrangement joins TRBV3-1 to TRBJ2-1; TCRdb's D gene call, TRBD2, goes unchecked for lack of DNA. Germline loops: CDR1 LGHDT, CDR2 YNNKEL (reference sequence). The CDR3 totals 15 residues. The CDR3: CASSRGGGNNNEQFF.

This sequence joins TRBV7-9 and TRBJ2-1; absent DNA, TCRdb's TRBD1 call cannot be checked. The V gene's germline CDR1 is SEHNR and CDR2 FQNEAQ (reference sequence). The CDR3 is 15 amino acids. CDR3 region: CASSAGTGAYNEQFF. The whole variable domain, remainder taken from reference TRBV7-9 and TRBJ2-1, is DTGVSQNPRHKITKRGQNVTFRCDPISEHNRLYWYRQTLGQGPEFLTYFQNEAQLEKSRLLSDRFSAERPKGSFSTLEIQRTEQGDSAMYLCASSAGTGAYNEQFFGPGTRLTVL.

The chain carries TRBV6-5 and TRBJ1-6; TCRdb calls TRBD1, which cannot be checked without DNA. Germline assignment: CDR1 MNHEY and CDR2 SVGAGI. There are 14 residues in the CDR3. The CDR3 reads CASSYQGSDSPLHF.

The chain uses TRBV12-3 or TRBV12-4 and TRBJ1-2. The CDR3 spans 18 residues. CDR3 in amino acids: CASSLAGTLVSPTAGYTF.

This chain uses TRBV12-3 or TRBV12-4 with TRBJ2-2; TCRdb picks TRBD2, but there is no DNA to check that call. This CDR3 comprises 13 residues. The CDR3: CASTASLGRELFF.

The gene calls are TRBV20-1 and TRBJ2-3; with no DNA, the TCRdb D assignment of TRBD2 cannot be verified. CDR1 and CDR2 (germline): DFQATT, SNEGSKA (reference sequence). The CDR3 has 16 amino acids. CDR3 in amino acids: CSAFTGLAVSTDTQYF.

The J gene is TRBJ2-6, the V gene TRBV21-1; without DNA, the TCRdb call of TRBD1 cannot be checked. TRBV21-1 is given as a pseudogene. There are 19 residues in the CDR3. CDR3 region: CASSKGEGASYSGANVLTF.

The chain recombines TRBV20-1 with TRBJ2-5; TCRdb gives TRBD2 as the D gene, but with no DNA this cannot be confirmed. The length of the CDR3 is 16 residues. Germline CDR1 and CDR2: DFQATT and SNEGSKA (reference sequence). This CDR3 is CSAPITQREGRETQYF.

The chain uses TRBV10-3 and TRBJ2-7; TCRdb lists TRBD2, though no DNA is available to test this call. In germline, CDR1 is ENHRY, CDR2 SYGVKD. This CDR3 has 14 residues. The CDR3 region is CVPNHKRERYEQYF.

The chain carries TRBV20-1 and TRBJ1-1; TCRdb proposes TRBD1, but this gene call is untestable without DNA. The CDR3 spans 17 residues. The germline gives CDR1 DFQATT, CDR2 SNEGSKA (reference sequence). This CDR3 is CSAPPGDRGGVNTEAFF.

The chain recombines TRBV5-1 with TRBJ2-7; as DNA is missing, the TRBD2 call by TCRdb cannot be tested. The CDR3 has 15 amino acids. In germline, CDR1 is SGHRS, CDR2 YFSETQ. CDR3 sequence: CASSLREDLPYEQYF.

The J gene is TRBJ2-7, the V gene TRBV9; TCRdb calls TRBD2, which cannot be checked without DNA. CDR3 size: 15 residues. Germline-derived CDR1 and CDR2 are SGDLS and YYNGEE. This CDR3 is CASSVGPTSEYEQYF.

This chain connects TRBV12-3 or TRBV12-4 to TRBJ2-1; checking the TCRdb D call of TRBD2 is not possible without DNA. CDR3 length: 16 amino acids. CDR3: CASRPSGGANNNEQFF.

The gene calls are TRBV7-9 and TRBJ2-3; TCRdb selects TRBD1, and the lack of DNA leaves this call unchecked. This CDR3 contains 16 residues. The germline CDR1 and CDR2 sequences are SEHNR and FQNEAQ (reference sequence). This CDR3 reads CASSLPGRRAADTQYF.

The rearrangement joins TRBV10-3 to TRBJ2-7; TCRdb picks TRBD2, but there is no DNA to check that call. Germline V gene sequence: CDR1 ENHRY, CDR2 SYGVKD. This CDR3 is 15 amino acids long. The CDR3 sequence: CAISGYGTGGYEQYF.

This chain connects TRBV5-5 to TRBJ1-3; TCRdb gives TRBD1 as the D gene, but with no DNA this cannot be confirmed. CDR3 length equals 15 residues. The V gene's germline CDR1 is SGHKS and CDR2 YYEKEE (reference sequence). CDR3 sequence: CASSLEGASGNTIYF.

The chain couples TRBV19 to TRBJ1-6. The CDR3 spans 13 residues. Germline lookup yields CDR1 LNHDA and CDR2 SQIVND (reference sequence). CDR3 loop: CASSMSTGSPLHF.

The gene calls are TRBV9 and TRBJ2-2. The CDR3 covers 16 residues. Per germline, CDR1 SGDLS and CDR2 YYNGEE. CDR3 sequence reads: CASSAWLGTGTGELFF.

The chain carries TRBV20-1 and TRBJ1-1; TCRdb outputs TRBD1, but without DNA this stays unchecked. Germline CDR1 reads DFQATT; CDR2 reads SNEGSKA (reference sequence). The CDR3 is 14 amino acids. CDR3 protein: CSASTGDVGTEAFF.

J is TRBJ2-1 and V is TRBV5-1; TCRdb reports TRBD1, a call that lacks DNA to check it against. Germline CDR1 reads SGHRS; CDR2 reads YFSETQ. The CDR3 length is 14 residues. The CDR3 protein is CASNGMGGQDEQFF. The full variable domain, with the rest looked up from reference TRBV5-1 and TRBJ2-1, is KAGVTQTPRYLIKTRGQQVTLSCSPISGHRSVSWYQQTPGQGLQFLFEYFSETQRNKGNFPGRFSGRQFSNSRSEMNVSTLELGDSALYLCASNGMGGQDEQFFGPGTRLTVL.

The genes are TRBV3-1 and TRBJ2-7; TCRdb reports TRBD2, a call that lacks DNA to check it against. The germline gives CDR1 LGHDT, CDR2 YNNKEL (reference sequence). The CDR3 is made up of 13 amino acids. Here the CDR3 reads CASSLTKTYEQYF.

V and J are TRBV5-1 and TRBJ2-1; without DNA, the TCRdb call of TRBD1 cannot be checked. Per the germline V gene, CDR1 is SGHRS and CDR2 is YFSETQ. The CDR3 has 15 amino acids. The CDR3 sequence is CASSFTGETYNEQFF.

The chain couples TRBV18 to TRBJ2-1; the TCRdb call, TRBD1, lacks DNA for checking. The CDR3 has 15 amino acids. Germline V lookup: CDR1 KGHSH, CDR2 LQKENI. This CDR3 reads CASSPWTGEANEQFF.

V and J are TRBV11-3 and TRBJ2-3; without DNA, the TCRdb call of TRBD1 cannot be checked. The CDR3 is made up of 16 amino acids. Germline-derived CDR1 and CDR2 are SGHNT and YENEEA. CDR3 sequence: CASSPRTGGTTDTQYF.

V gene TRBV7-9 combines with J gene TRBJ2-3. Looked up from germline, CDR1 is SEHNR and CDR2 is FQNEAQ (reference sequence). The CDR3 contains 13 residues. Here the CDR3 reads CASEATSTDTQYF.